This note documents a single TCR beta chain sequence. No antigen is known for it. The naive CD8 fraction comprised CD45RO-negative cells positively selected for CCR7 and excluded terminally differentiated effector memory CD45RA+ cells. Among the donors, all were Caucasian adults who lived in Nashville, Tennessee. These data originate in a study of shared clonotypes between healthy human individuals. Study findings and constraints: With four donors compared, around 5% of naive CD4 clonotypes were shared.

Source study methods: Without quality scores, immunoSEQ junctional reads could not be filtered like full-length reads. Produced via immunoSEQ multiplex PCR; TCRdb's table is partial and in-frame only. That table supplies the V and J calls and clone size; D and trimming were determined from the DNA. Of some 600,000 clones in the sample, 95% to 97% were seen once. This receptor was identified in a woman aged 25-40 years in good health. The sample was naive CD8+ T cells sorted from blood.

The CDR3 here is CASSLGVDYEQYF. The CDR3 DNA reads TGTGCCAGCAGCTTGGGGGTCGACTACGAGCAGTACTTC. The chain combines TRBV5-6 with TRBJ2-7; D unresolved. Per germline, CDR1 SGHDT and CDR2 YYEEEE. Trimming shortened V by 0 bases and J by 3 bases, and 7 bases separated the two germline ends. This CDR3 has 13 amino acids.